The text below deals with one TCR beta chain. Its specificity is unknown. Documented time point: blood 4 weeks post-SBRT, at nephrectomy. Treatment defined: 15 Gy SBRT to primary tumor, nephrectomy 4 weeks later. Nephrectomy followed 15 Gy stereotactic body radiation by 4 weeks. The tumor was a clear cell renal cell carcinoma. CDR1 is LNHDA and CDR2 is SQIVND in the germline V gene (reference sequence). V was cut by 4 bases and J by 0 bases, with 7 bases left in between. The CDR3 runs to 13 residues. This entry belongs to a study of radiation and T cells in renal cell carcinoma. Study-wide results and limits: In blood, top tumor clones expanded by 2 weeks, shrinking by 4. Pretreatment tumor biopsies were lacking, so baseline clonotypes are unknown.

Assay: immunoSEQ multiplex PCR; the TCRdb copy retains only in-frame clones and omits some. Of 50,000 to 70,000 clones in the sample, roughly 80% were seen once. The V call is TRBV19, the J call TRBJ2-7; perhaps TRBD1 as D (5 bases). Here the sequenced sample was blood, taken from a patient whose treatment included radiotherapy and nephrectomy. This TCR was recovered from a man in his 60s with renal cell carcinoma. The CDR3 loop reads CASSTGFSYEQYF. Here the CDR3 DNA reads TGTGCCAGTAGTACAGGGTTCTCCTACGAGCAGTACTTC.